The subject of this entry is one TCR beta chain. This sample stems from a study of blood T cell repertoires in COVID-19. Study details: Samples came from the United States, Italy and Spain, spanning acute and convalescent COVID-19.

Original data processing: The assay estimated nucleated cells by amplifying reference gene primers. The protocol was immunoSEQ multiplex PCR, while the TCRdb copy is restricted to in-frame clones and leaves out a portion. Clone size and V and J calls were adopted from that table, with D and trimming inferred from the DNA. The sample consists of a few hundred thousand clones, around 87% of them appearing once. Germline V gives CDR1 MDHEN, CDR2 SYDVKM. V lost 4 bases, J lost 0 bases, and 9 bases lay in between. The CDR3 runs 14 residues. J is TRBJ1-1 and V is TRBV28, with D hard to call. Material for sequencing was peripheral blood. The receptor comes from a woman aged 25-40 years with COVID-19, enrolled during active disease. DNA for the CDR3: TGTGCCAGCAGTTCATACGGGGTGAACACTGAAGCTTTCTTT. Its translation is CASSSYGVNTEAFF.